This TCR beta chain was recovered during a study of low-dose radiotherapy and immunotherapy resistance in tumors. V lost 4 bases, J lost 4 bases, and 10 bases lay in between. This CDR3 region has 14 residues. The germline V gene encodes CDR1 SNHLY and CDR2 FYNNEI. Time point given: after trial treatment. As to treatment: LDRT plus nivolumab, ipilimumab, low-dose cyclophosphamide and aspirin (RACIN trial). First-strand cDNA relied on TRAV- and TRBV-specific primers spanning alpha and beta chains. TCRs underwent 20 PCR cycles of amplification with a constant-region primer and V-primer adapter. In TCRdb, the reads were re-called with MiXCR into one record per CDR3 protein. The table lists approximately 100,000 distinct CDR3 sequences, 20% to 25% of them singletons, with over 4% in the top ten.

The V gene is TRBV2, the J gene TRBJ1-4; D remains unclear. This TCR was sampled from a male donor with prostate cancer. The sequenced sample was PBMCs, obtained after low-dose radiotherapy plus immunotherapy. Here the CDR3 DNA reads TGTGCCAGCAGTGTGTCTGGCGTTAATGAAAAACTGTTTTTT. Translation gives CASSVSGVNEKLFF.